A single sample is the source of the 10 T cell receptor beta chains below, sequenced in a study of cytomegalovirus exposure and HLA in healthy donors. The PCR ran on 60 Vbeta and 13 Jbeta primers. Sequenced by immunoSEQ multiplex PCR; TCRdb stores in-frame clones only, minus some. The sample holds about 150,000 clones, 65% to 85% seen once. Material for sequencing was PBMCs. The source is a boy aged 2 to 9 in good health and CMV-seronegative.

This clone was seen a handful of times. V and J are TRBV6-6 and TRBJ1-2; 8 bases map to TRBD1. Trimming removed 5 bases from V and 6 bases from J; junction bases left unmatched: 5. This CDR3 is built from 13 residues. Germline lookup yields CDR1 MNHNY and CDR2 SVGAGI (reference sequence). This CDR3 is CASSLTGVNGYTF. CDR3 sequence (DNA): TGTGCCAGCAGTCTGACAGGGGTAAATGGCTACACCTTC.

The gene calls are TRBV11-2 and TRBJ1-4; 10 nucleotides align to TRBD1. This CDR3 is 16 amino acids long. V lost 2 bases to trimming and J lost 7 bases; unmatched junction nucleotides: 7. In germline, CDR1 is SGHAT, CDR2 FQNNGV. CDR3 sequence: CASSLTPGQGSEKLFF. The CDR3 region has the DNA TGTGCCAGCAGCTTAACGCCGGGACAGGGGTCTGAAAAACTGTTTTTT. Full variable domain (outside the CDR3, taken from reference TRBV11-2 and TRBJ1-4): EAGVAQSPRYKIIEKRQSVAFWCNPISGHATLYWYQQILGQGPKLLIQFQNNGVVDDSQLPKDRFSAERLKGVDSTLKIQPAKLEDSAVYLCASSLTPGQGSEKLFFGSGTQLSVL.

The V and J genes are TRBV19 and TRBJ2-2; 8 nucleotides match TRBD2. V was clipped by 4 bases and J by 5 bases; unmatched bases: 9. This CDR3 has 16 residues. CDR1 and CDR2 (germline): LNHDA, SQIVND (reference sequence). The CDR3 DNA follows: TGTGCCAGTAGTAAACCGGGACTAGGTTTAACCGGGGAGCTGTTTTTT. Its translation: CASSKPGLGLTGELFF. Together with reference TRBV19 and TRBJ2-2, the CDR3 gives the full variable domain: DGGITQSPKYLFRKEGQNVTLSCEQNLNHDAMYWYRQDPGQGLRLIYYSQIVNDFQKGDIAEGYSVSREKKESFPLTVTSAQKNPTAFYLCASSKPGLGLTGELFFGEGSRLTVL.

The chain couples TRBV5-8 to TRBJ2-1; D call uncertain. CDR1 and CDR2 from the germline V gene are SGHTS and YDEGEE. There are 11 residues in the CDR3. Trimming cost V 0 bases and J 11 bases, with 6 bases left between them. CDR3 loop: CASSLARQQFF. DNA of the CDR3: TGTGCCAGCAGCTTGGCCCGTCAGCAGTTCTTC.

This clone was observed a few times. J is TRBJ1-2 and V is TRBV19; D may be TRBD1 (5 bases). CDR1 LNHDA and CDR2 SQIVND come from the germline V gene (reference sequence). The V gene lost 5 bases and the J gene lost 5 bases, with 15 bases spanning the gap. The CDR3 has 14 amino acids. For the CDR3, the DNA is TGTGCCAGTAGTCTCCAGGGTGTCTTGTATGGCTACACCTTC. It codes for CASSLQGVLYGYTF.

This rearrangement joins TRBV19 to TRBJ1-1; TRBD1 matches 7 bases. The CDR3 is made up of 15 amino acids. J was trimmed by 6 bases and V by 0 bases; bases with no gene match: 7. Germline CDR1 reads LNHDA; CDR2 reads SQIVND (reference sequence). The CDR3 nucleotides are TGTGCCAGTAGTATAGATCGAGAGGGGGCGGCTGAAGCTTTCTTT. Translated, it gives CASSIDREGAAEAFF. The whole variable domain, filled in from reference TRBV19 and TRBJ1-1, reads DGGITQSPKYLFRKEGQNVTLSCEQNLNHDAMYWYRQDPGQGLRLIYYSQIVNDFQKGDIAEGYSVSREKKESFPLTVTSAQKNPTAFYLCASSIDREGAAEAFFGQGTRLTVV.

The chain couples TRBV6-1 to TRBJ2-1; D uncertain. This CDR3 has 12 residues. The germline CDR1 and CDR2 sequences are MNHNS and SASEGT. Trimming left V 6 bases short and J 3 bases short, with 6 bases between. This CDR3 is CASRRSYNEQFF. The CDR3 DNA follows: TGTGCCAGCAGGCGGAGCTACAATGAGCAGTTCTTC.

A few counts support this clone. J is TRBJ1-1 and V is TRBV20-1; D is unresolved. CDR1 DFQATT and CDR2 SNEGSKA come from the germline V gene (reference sequence). V lost 7 bases, J lost 1 base, and 7 bases lay in between. The CDR3 covers 11 residues. The CDR3: CSVPSNTEAFF. CDR3 DNA: TGCAGTGTTCCATCGAACACTGAAGCTTTCTTT.

The V and J genes are TRBV5-1 and TRBJ2-1; D call uncertain. Trimming removed 1 base from V and 6 bases from J, with 8 bases in between. Germline CDR1 reads SGHRS; CDR2 reads YFSETQ. The CDR3 has 13 residues. The DNA of the CDR3 is TGCGCCAGCAGCTTGACCAGGTCCAATGAGCAGTTCTTC. Translated: CASSLTRSNEQFF. The full variable domain, rest sourced from reference TRBV5-1 and TRBJ2-1, is KAGVTQTPRYLIKTRGQQVTLSCSPISGHRSVSWYQQTPGQGLQFLFEYFSETQRNKGNFPGRFSGRQFSNSRSEMNVSTLELGDSALYLCASSLTRSNEQFFGPGTRLTVL.

The V gene is TRBV12-5, the J gene TRBJ2-6; D may be TRBD2 (5 bases). Deletions cut 7 bases from V and 4 bases from J, with 26 bases between. Germline V gives CDR1 LGHNT, CDR2 FRNRAP. This CDR3 is 19 amino acids long. The CDR3 loop reads CASVDGNRGLAGGANVLTF. The CDR3 nucleotides are TGTGCTAGTGTAGACGGGAACCGCGGGTTGGCGGGCGGGGCCAACGTCCTGACTTTC. Based on the CDR3 plus reference TRBV12-5 and TRBJ2-6, the full variable domain is DARVTQTPRHKVTEMGQEVTMRCQPILGHNTVFWYRQTMMQGLELLAYFRNRAPLDDSGMPKDRFSAEMPDATLATLKIQPSEPRDSAVYFCASVDGNRGLAGGANVLTFGAGSRLTVL.